This TCR beta chain was sequenced in a study of a mutant IDH1 vaccine in newly diagnosed glioma. Study in general: Participants attended visit V12, the safety follow-up, at week 35, and then attended visit V13 at week 47.

The data were produced by immunoSEQ multiplex PCR, yet TCRdb's version contains in-frame clones alone and is incomplete. Of 25,000 or so clones listed, roughly 84% are singletons. The CDR3 contains 10 residues. Germline CDR1 reads SQVTM; CDR2 reads ANQGSEA. The trim removed 6 bases at V and 8 bases at J, leaving 1 base unmatched. Points from the study as a whole: No link was apparently found between pseudoprogression and changes in top peripheral T cell clonotypes.

This clone was counted a single time. Its antigen remains unidentified. Described time point: week 47, end of study. Vaccinated patients received 300 ug of mutant IDH1 20-mer peptide per dose, with topical imiquimod. This chain uses TRBV29-1 with TRBJ1-2, with 9 bases identical to TRBD1. The source material was PBMCs, sampled from a glioma patient whose treatment included an IDH1 peptide vaccine. The clonotype originates from a man in his forties or fifties with glioma. The CDR3 spells CSVGQGGYTF. CDR3 sequence (DNA): TGCAGCGTGGGACAGGGAGGCTACACCTTC.